This T cell receptor (beta chain) was sequenced for a study of shared clonotypes between healthy human individuals. Study outcomes and limitations: Owing to a small donor count, the genetic and exposure-history diversity represented was limited. About 5% of naive CD4 clonotypes were common to a few donors.

Notes on this clone: Its antigen is not known.

Naive CD8 cells lacked CD45RO, underwent positive selection for CCR7 and left out terminally differentiated effector memory CD45RA+ cells. This CDR3 has 21 residues. Germline-derived CDR1 and CDR2 are SGHRS and YFSETQ. With 0 bases clipped from V and 3 bases from J, the junction kept 16 bases outside the gene matches. Approximately 200 ng DNA, tens of thousands of T cell genomes, went into each sorted-subset replicate PCR. In the authors' methods: Filtering differed for immunoSEQ, which gave only junction sequences without quality scores. Here immunoSEQ multiplex PCR was the method, and the copy in TCRdb shows in-frame clones only, minus some. The V and J calls and clone size were taken over from that table, and D and trimming were inferred from the DNA. Among fewer than 1 million clones listed, 90% to 98% were seen once.

The receptor's source is a man under 40 in good health. This rearrangement joins TRBV5-1 to TRBJ2-1; 12 bases map to TRBD2. The sequenced sample consisted of naive CD8+ T cells sorted from blood. The CDR3 DNA is TGCGCCAGCAGCTTGGTAAACTGGACTAGCGGGAACGACGCAATCTACAATGAGCAGTTCTTC. Amino acids: CASSLVNWTSGNDAIYNEQFF.